This T cell receptor beta chain was identified during a study of beta chain features in type 1 diabetes. General study results and limits: Over-representation of high TCR-expressing cells was a possible consequence of cDNA sequencing. People with Type 1 diabetes carried modestly yet significantly shorter TCRB CDR3s in all four CD4+ subsets.

The table lists this clone with many counts. The target antigen is unknown. The isolated RNA, all of it, was reverse transcribed, so expressed TCRB transcripts were what got sequenced. Here immunoSEQ multiplex PCR was the method, and the copy in TCRdb shows in-frame clones only, minus some. The table records about 120,000 clones, about 15% of them present only once. Sequenced material: central memory CD4+ T cells from blood. The TCR sequence derives from a man aged 25 to 40 with type 1 diabetes.

Written as DNA, the CDR3 is TGTGCCAGCAGCTTGAGAGGGTCTTACAATGAGCAGTTCTTC. Translating it yields CASSLRGSYNEQFF. The V gene is TRBV5-4, the J gene TRBJ2-1; a possible D gene is TRBD2 (5 bases). The germline V gene has CDR1 SGHNT and CDR2 YYREEE (reference sequence). CDR3 length: 14 amino acids. Trimming removed 1 base from V and 4 bases from J, with 9 bases in between.